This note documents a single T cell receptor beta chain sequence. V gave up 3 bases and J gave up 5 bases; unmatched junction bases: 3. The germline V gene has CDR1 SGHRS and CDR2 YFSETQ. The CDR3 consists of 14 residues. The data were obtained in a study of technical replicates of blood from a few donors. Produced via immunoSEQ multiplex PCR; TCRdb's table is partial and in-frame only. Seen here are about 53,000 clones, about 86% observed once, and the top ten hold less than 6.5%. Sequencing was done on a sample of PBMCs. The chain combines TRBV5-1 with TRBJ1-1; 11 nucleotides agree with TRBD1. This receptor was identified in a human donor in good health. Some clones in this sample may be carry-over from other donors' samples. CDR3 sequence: CASSSGQGGTEAFF. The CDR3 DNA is TGCGCCAGCAGCTCGGGACAGGGGGGGACTGAAGCTTTCTTT. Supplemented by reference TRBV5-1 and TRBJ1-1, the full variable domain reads KAGVTQTPRYLIKTRGQQVTLSCSPISGHRSVSWYQQTPGQGLQFLFEYFSETQRNKGNFPGRFSGRQFSNSRSEMNVSTLELGDSALYLCASSSGQGGTEAFFGQGTRLTVV.